Each of the 7 T cell receptor beta chains below was sequenced from the same sample in a study of cytomegalovirus exposure and HLA in healthy donors. Primers: 60 Vbeta forward and 13 Jbeta reverse. Assay used: immunoSEQ multiplex PCR; TCRdb lists only in-frame clones, some missing. The sample has roughly 220,000 clones; 70% are singletons. Sample: PBMCs. The receptor source for this set is a man in his forties in good health and CMV-seropositive.

The chain uses TRBV19 and TRBJ2-2; TRBD1 might be the D (6 bases). The V end was cut by 6 bases, the J end by 4 bases, with 12 bases between. The length of the CDR3 is 14 residues. Germline-derived CDR1 and CDR2 are LNHDA and SQIVND (reference sequence). The CDR3 DNA sequence: TGTGCCAGTAGCGCCGGGACACTCACCGGGGAGCTGTTTTTT. Translating gives CASSAGTLTGELFF.

CDR3 sequence (DNA): TGTGCCAGCAGCTCGTGGGCCGGGAGGGGACAGTGGAACGAGCAGTACTTC. It codes for CASSSWAGRGQWNEQYF. The V and J genes are TRBV7-2 and TRBJ2-7, with D perhaps matching TRBD2 (8 bases). Germline CDR1 SGHTA, CDR2 FQGNSA. The CDR3 contains 17 residues. The ends were cut back, 4 bases at V and 5 bases at J, with 24 bases in the middle.

V and J are TRBV6-4 and TRBJ2-3; tentatively, D is TRBD1 (6 bases). The V and J ends lost 8 bases and 2 bases respectively, with 11 bases between them. Germline V CDR1 and CDR2: MRHNA, SNTAGT. This CDR3 region has 13 residues. CDR3 bases: TGTGCCAGCCTCGGACAGATCACAGATACGCAGTATTTT. Translated: CASLGQITDTQYF.

This clone was seen only a few times. The rearrangement joins TRBV27 to TRBJ1-5, with 8 bases fitting TRBD1. CDR1 MNHEY and CDR2 SMNVEV come from the germline V gene (reference sequence). The CDR3 has 14 residues. Trimming at V came to 3 bases and at J to 6 bases, leaving 4 bases not matched to a gene. The CDR3 spells CASSFTQGAQPQHF. DNA for the CDR3: TGTGCCAGCAGTTTTACCCAGGGGGCTCAGCCCCAGCATTTT.

The chain employs TRBV4-1 and TRBJ1-5; no definite D call. Germline lookup yields CDR1 MGHRA and CDR2 YSYEKL. The V gene lost 0 bases and the J gene lost 2 bases, with 14 bases spanning the gap. The CDR3 totals 17 residues. In DNA, the CDR3 is TGCGCCAGCAGCCAAGAACCGGGATGTATGGGCAATCAGCCCCAGCATTTT. It encodes CASSQEPGCMGNQPQHF.

This clone was picked up a small number of times. The J gene is TRBJ2-5, the V gene TRBV7-9; 12 nucleotides match TRBD2. The germline V gene has CDR1 SEHNR and CDR2 FQNEAQ (reference sequence). The CDR3 has 17 amino acids. Trimming removed 2 bases from V and 5 bases from J; junction bases left unmatched: 9. The CDR3 sequence is CASSLPPLAGGLETQYF. The CDR3 nucleotides read TGTGCCAGCAGCTTACCCCCTCTAGCGGGGGGGCTTGAGACCCAGTACTTC.

This clone occurred a few times. The V and J genes are TRBV10-3 and TRBJ1-1, with a possible D match to TRBD1 (6 bases). The V end lost 3 bases, the J end lost 4 bases, and 12 bases lay between the germline ends. CDR1 ENHRY and CDR2 SYGVKD come from the germline V gene. This CDR3 comprises 14 residues. This chain's CDR3 is CAISESGVATEAFF. As DNA, the CDR3 is TGTGCCATCAGTGAATCAGGGGTAGCCACTGAAGCTTTCTTT.